What follows are 25 T cell receptor beta chains derived from one specimen sequenced in a study of graft-versus-host responses after intestinal transplantation. Tissue from the graft was processed to free its intraepithelial and lamina propria lymphocytes. The assay was immunoSEQ multiplex PCR, and TCRdb's table has in-frame clones only and misses some. This sample has about 37,000 clones, with 75% to 90% found just once. The sequenced sample was ileum tissue, obtained more than 200 days after intestinal transplant. Receptor source: a human patient who received an intestinal transplant, so some T cells may come from the graft donor.

This sequence joins TRBV11-2 and TRBJ2-5; D is unclear. Deletions cut 0 bases from V and 5 bases from J, with 7 bases between. The germline V gene encodes CDR1 SGHAT and CDR2 FQNNGV. This CDR3 region has 13 residues. This CDR3 is CASSLDSQETQYF. The CDR3, as DNA: TGTGCCAGCAGCTTAGACTCCCAGGAGACCCAGTACTTC.

The V call is TRBV2, the J call TRBJ2-7; 8 positions agree with TRBD2. V lost 3 bases to trimming and J lost 2 bases; unmatched junction nucleotides: 3. The CDR3 has 14 amino acids. Germline V lookup: CDR1 SNHLY, CDR2 FYNNEI. As DNA, the CDR3 is TGTGCCAGCAGTGAGAAGCGGGGGCCCTACGAGCAGTACTTC. It encodes CASSEKRGPYEQYF.

The V and J genes are TRBV5-6 and TRBJ2-7, with no clear D. V was cut by 0 bases and J by 0 bases, with 7 bases left in between. The germline CDR1 and CDR2 sequences are SGHDT and YYEEEE. The CDR3 extends over 14 amino acids. For the CDR3, the DNA is TGTGCCAGCAGCTTGGAAGGTGCCTCCTACGAGCAGTACTTC. It is translated as CASSLEGASYEQYF.

As to this clone: Mismatch with germline at one junction end may stem from a read error. The chain couples TRBV27 to TRBJ1-1; 7 nucleotides align to TRBD1. Germline-derived CDR1 and CDR2 are MNHEY and SMNVEV (reference sequence). The CDR3 loop spans 14 amino acids. CDR3: CAGSLTGTNTEAFF. Here the CDR3 DNA reads TGTGCCGGCAGTTTGACAGGGACGAACACTGAAGCTTTCTTT.

This clone was seen a few times. CDR3 region: CASSPSQGKDTQYF. CDR3 nucleotide sequence: TGTGCCAGCTCACCAAGCCAGGGCAAGGATACGCAGTATTTT. The chain uses TRBV18 and TRBJ2-3; possibly TRBD1 for D (5 bases). Per germline, CDR1 KGHSH and CDR2 LQKENI. The germline V and J ends were trimmed by 2 bases and 6 bases, with 12 bases remaining between them. This CDR3 region has 14 residues.

This clone was seen once. The rearrangement joins TRBV2 to TRBJ2-2, with D possibly TRBD1 on 5 matching bases. This CDR3 contains 16 residues. Trimming removed 2 bases at V and 0 bases at J, with 10 bases between. Germline V lookup: CDR1 SNHLY, CDR2 FYNNEI. The CDR3 region has the DNA TGTGCCAGCAGTGAAACAGGCAGGGCGAACACCGGGGAGCTGTTTTTT. It translates to CASSETGRANTGELFF.

The chain combines TRBV5-1 with TRBJ1-6, with D possibly TRBD1 on 5 matching bases. The germline CDR1 and CDR2 sequences are SGHRS and YFSETQ. V was cut by 0 bases and J by 6 bases, with 16 bases left in between. The CDR3 has 17 residues. The CDR3 sequence: CASSLGPAGTANSPLHF. The CDR3 region has the DNA TGCGCCAGCAGCTTGGGGCCGGCAGGGACCGCTAATTCACCCCTCCACTTT.

The CDR3 DNA sequence: TGTGCCAGCAGTGCCGATAATGAGCAGTTCTTC. The encoded protein is CASSADNEQFF. V gene TRBV25-1 combines with J gene TRBJ2-1; no firm D call. This CDR3 is 11 amino acids long. Trimming took 4 bases from V and 7 from J, leaving 5 bases between them. Germline-derived CDR1 and CDR2 are MGHDK and SYGVNS. The full variable domain, in which reference TRBV25-1 and TRBJ2-1 provide the parts outside the CDR3, is EADIYQTPRYLVIGTGKKITLECSQTMGHDKMYWYQQDPGMELHLIHYSYGVNSTEKGDLSSESTVSRIRTEHFPLTLESARPSHTSQYLCASSADNEQFFGPGTRLTVL.

The rearrangement joins TRBV9 to TRBJ2-7; possible D gene TRBD2, 6 bases. V lost 3 bases, J lost 5 bases, and 15 bases lay in between. CDR1 is SGDLS and CDR2 is YYNGEE in the germline V gene. The CDR3 has 14 residues. The CDR3 loop reads CASSGEGRSDEQYF. For the CDR3, the DNA is TGTGCCAGCAGCGGAGAAGGGAGGAGCGACGAGCAGTACTTC.

The chain links TRBV11-2 to TRBJ2-7; 13 bases fit TRBD2. The CDR3 spans 16 residues. The junction had 9 bases not matched to a gene; V was cut back by 5 bases and J by 5 bases. Germline CDR1 and CDR2: SGHAT and FQNNGV. The CDR3 DNA follows: TGTGCCAGCAGCACAATCGGGACTAGCGGGAATGACGAGCAGTACTTC. Translation gives CASSTIGTSGNDEQYF.

The chain links TRBV28 to TRBJ1-2, with 7 bases identical to TRBD1. The trim removed 6 bases at V and 5 bases at J, leaving 15 bases unmatched. There are 16 residues in the CDR3. Germline values: CDR1 MDHEN, CDR2 SYDVKM. The CDR3 DNA reads TGTGCCAGCAGGGGATGGGTCGCAGGGGGGACTTATGGCTACACCTTC. It is translated as CASRGWVAGGTYGYTF.

The rearrangement links TRBV5-1 to TRBJ2-7, with D perhaps matching TRBD2 (6 bases). The germline V gene encodes CDR1 SGHRS and CDR2 YFSETQ. V lost 3 bases and J 7 bases, leaving 17 bases between the germline ends. The CDR3 totals 14 residues. The CDR3: CASSSPGVSPEQYF. CDR3 nucleotide sequence: TGCGCCAGCAGCTCTCCGGGGGTCTCGCCGGAGCAGTACTTC.

The V call is TRBV7-9, the J call TRBJ2-2; 10 bases align to TRBD2. The CDR3 totals 18 residues. J was trimmed by 0 bases and V by 1 base; bases with no gene match: 5. Germline V gene data show CDR1 as SEHNR and CDR2 as FQNEAQ (reference sequence). CDR3 sequence: CASSLGFLAGANTGELFF. The CDR3, as DNA: TGTGCCAGCAGCTTAGGTTTCCTAGCGGGGGCGAACACCGGGGAGCTGTTTTTT.

V usage is TRBV20-1 and J usage is TRBJ2-5; 9 bases line up with TRBD1. Germline loops: CDR1 DFQATT, CDR2 SNEGSKA (reference sequence). Losses at the gene ends were 6 bases for V and 9 bases for J; bases not matched to a gene: 5. This CDR3 has 11 residues. CDR3 sequence: CSARTGEAQYF. CDR3 DNA sequence: TGCAGTGCGAGGACAGGGGAGGCCCAGTACTTC.

Regarding this clone: At one boundary the junction diverges from the germline segment, which might be a read error. The chain recombines TRBV10-3 with TRBJ2-1; 10 nucleotides line up with TRBD2. The length of the CDR3 is 14 residues. Germline-derived CDR1 and CDR2 are ENHRY and SYGVKD. The CDR3 DNA reads as TGTGCCATCACTGAGCGGGGGGGCCTCAATGAGCAGTTCTTC. This encodes CAITERGGLNEQFF.

The chain couples TRBV5-5 to TRBJ1-6; 7 bases map to TRBD1. This CDR3 has 16 residues. V shed 3 bases and J 4 bases; nucleotides not matched to a gene: 7. CDR1 SGHKS and CDR2 YYEKEE come from the germline V gene (reference sequence). The CDR3 here is CASSSRTGDYNSPLHF. The CDR3 DNA is TGTGCCAGCAGCTCCCGGACAGGCGATTATAATTCACCCCTCCACTTT.

This clone came up once. CDR3 nucleotide sequence: TGTGCCAGCAGCGTAGTCAATGAGCAGTTCTTC. It codes for CASSVVNEQFF. J is TRBJ2-1 and V is TRBV9; D not resolved. The V and J ends lost 0 bases and 6 bases respectively, with 1 base between them. CDR3 length: 11 residues. Germline V gives CDR1 SGDLS, CDR2 YYNGEE.

The chain joins TRBV27 to TRBJ2-5; perhaps TRBD2 as D (6 bases). Per germline, CDR1 MNHEY and CDR2 SMNVEV (reference sequence). V was cut by 6 bases and J by 5 bases, with 19 bases left in between. The CDR3 covers 15 residues. The CDR3 spells CASRPGGAGWETQYF. The CDR3 DNA follows: TGTGCCAGCAGACCGGGCGGGGCTGGTTGGGAGACCCAGTACTTC.

This chain links TRBV2 with TRBJ1-5, with 10 bases matching TRBD1. The ends lost 8 bases at V and 4 bases at J; junction bases unmatched: 8. Germline CDR1 SNHLY, CDR2 FYNNEI. The CDR3 spans 15 residues. DNA for the CDR3: TGTGCCAGCCTGAGGGACAGGGGTTTTAATCAGCCCCAGCATTTT. This codes for CASLRDRGFNQPQHF.

V usage is TRBV6-1 and J usage is TRBJ2-1; 10 bases match TRBD1. Losses at the gene ends were 7 bases for V and 2 bases for J; bases not matched to a gene: 5. Germline lookup yields CDR1 MNHNS and CDR2 SASEGT. The CDR3 consists of 15 residues. CDR3 nucleotide sequence: TGTGCCAGCATTGAGGGACAGGGGACCTACAATGAGCAGTTCTTC. Translated: CASIEGQGTYNEQFF.

The rearrangement joins TRBV19 to TRBJ2-3; TRBD1 might be the D (7 bases). The CDR3 extends over 14 amino acids. Trimming shortened V by 8 bases and J by 0 bases, and 12 bases separated the two germline ends. Germline lookup yields CDR1 LNHDA and CDR2 SQIVND (reference sequence). Written as DNA, the CDR3 is TGTGCCAGTCAACAGGGGACTAGCACAGATACGCAGTATTTT. Its translation: CASQQGTSTDTQYF.

This clone was picked up a small number of times. V and J are TRBV18 and TRBJ2-7; the D gene is possibly TRBD1 (6 bases). V gave up 5 bases and J gave up 1 base, with 18 bases separating them. This CDR3 is 16 amino acids long. CDR1 and CDR2 from the germline V gene are KGHSH and LQKENI. The CDR3 DNA is TGTGCCAGCTCAGCCTTTGGACAGCGCTTATCCTACGAGCAGTACTTC. Amino acid sequence: CASSAFGQRLSYEQYF.

This clone was seen just once. The chain couples TRBV18 to TRBJ1-6, with D uncertain. CDR1 is KGHSH and CDR2 is LQKENI in the germline V gene. The CDR3 covers 13 residues. V lost 3 bases to trimming and J lost 5 bases, with 5 bases between them. The CDR3 is CASSPIDNSPLHF. For the CDR3, the DNA is TGTGCCAGCTCACCGATCGATAATTCACCCCTCCACTTT.

This clone has more than one count but fewer than ten. The genes are TRBV4-1 and TRBJ1-2, with D hard to call. This CDR3 comprises 14 residues. The germline gives CDR1 MGHRA, CDR2 YSYEKL. The V end lost 1 base, the J end lost 6 bases, and 12 bases lay between the germline ends. The DNA for the CDR3 is TGCGCCAGCAGCCAAGTGGTACTTCAGGATGGCTACACCTTC. Protein product: CASSQVVLQDGYTF.

DNA for the CDR3: TGTGCCAGCAGCTTCGGGACAGGAGCCTACGAGCAGTACTTC. Translation gives CASSFGTGAYEQYF. The chain employs TRBV11-1 and TRBJ2-7; TRBD1 matches at 8 bases. V lost 3 bases to trimming and J lost 2 bases; unmatched junction nucleotides: 3. CDR1 is SGHAT, CDR2 FQDESV, per germline (reference sequence). CDR3 size: 14 residues.